The present T cell receptor (beta chain) was sequenced within a study of T cell repertoires in cytomegalovirus infection. Only a few counts were recorded for this clonotype. CDR3 length: 14 amino acids. Germline V gene sequence: CDR1 DFQATT, CDR2 SNEGSKA (reference sequence). V lost 6 bases to trimming and J lost 5 bases; unmatched junction nucleotides: 13. TCRdb itself ran the reads through MiXCR, one entry per CDR3 protein. The sample consists of 100,000 to 150,000 distinct CDR3 sequences, 8% to 9% of them appearing once. The sequence was collected from a human donor in good health (CMV status not recorded). Some clones in this sample may be carry-over from other donors' samples. The sequencing input was PBMCs. The chain uses TRBV20-1 and TRBJ2-7, with 7 bases fitting TRBD2. The CDR3 sequence is CSAREGRSFHEQYF. The CDR3 DNA follows: TGCAGTGCCAGGGAGGGGAGGTCTTTCCACGAGCAGTACTTC.